This T cell receptor beta chain was recovered during a study of chemoradiotherapy in HPV16-positive cancers. V lost 0 bases and J 3 bases, leaving 8 bases between the germline ends. Per the germline V gene, CDR1 is SGHRS and CDR2 is YFSETQ. This CDR3 contains 14 residues. Generated by immunoSEQ multiplex PCR, the TCRdb table keeps only in-frame clones and is missing some. The table shows 11,000 or so clones, with 76% occurring only once. This chain links TRBV5-1 with TRBJ2-3; D is unclear. This clonotype was sampled from a human donor with HPV-associated anogenital cancer. The sample was collected from a patient who underwent chemoradiotherapy. CDR3 nucleotide sequence: TGCGCCAGCAGCTTGGATAAGGTAACAGATACGCAGTATTTT. Its translation is CASSLDKVTDTQYF.